This T cell receptor (beta chain) was identified during a study of T cell clonotyping in hematopoietic cell transplantation. Study-level findings and limits: After transplant, recipient diversity fell while pathologically expanded clonotypes grew through day 180. Broader posttransplant TCR repertoire diversity was predicted by graft donor and pretransplant recipient Inverse Simpson Index values.

Regarding this clone: Its antigen is unknown.

V dropped 3 bases and J dropped 5 bases, with 14 bases sitting between them. The CDR3 is 15 amino acids. Germline assignment: CDR1 WNHNN and CDR2 SYGVQD (reference sequence). Repertoires were generated with immunoSEQ multiplex PCR, while TCRdb's copy carries only in-frame clones and drops some. The sample contains 9,500 to 15,000 clones, 80% to 90% of which appear only once. The rearrangement uses TRBV10-1 and TRBJ2-1, with D perhaps TRBD1 or TRBD2 (5 bases each). The clonotype originates from a human donor who either received an allogeneic hematopoietic cell transplant for a myeloid malignancy or was a related donor (not recorded which). Some clones in this sample may be carry-over from other donors' samples. The specimen was peripheral blood mononuclear cells. CDR3 in DNA: TGCGCCAGCAGTGATCGGCAGGGACCCCACAATGAGCAGTTCTTC. It codes for CASSDRQGPHNEQFF.